The 2 T cell receptor beta chains presented below share a single source sample, sequenced in a study of T cell clones after liver transplantation (dated by TCRdb to between 2017 and 2020). Library construction relied on the immunoSEQ multiplex PCR assay. TCRdb obtained this table from immuneACCESS and retained in-frame rearrangements with V and J assigned. These tables miss some clones; where compared with another copy, unresolved V genes account for less than half of the shortfall, and the remainder is unexplained. The sample records about 120,000 clones, roughly nine tenths of which are singletons. Around 0.8% of the sample is taken by the ten largest. The sample in question was CD4+ T cells from blood, obtained 12 months after liver transplant. The receptors originated from a human patient who received a liver transplant. After a transplant, the donor of the graft may account for some T cells.

This chain links TRBV7-2 with TRBJ1-5; D is possibly TRBD1 (5 bases). Germline loops: CDR1 SGHTA, CDR2 FQGNSA. The CDR3 consists of 15 residues. Trimming shortened V by 2 bases and J by 3 bases, and 11 bases separated the two germline ends. The CDR3 region is CASSLIGASNQPQHF. The CDR3 region has the DNA TGTGCCAGCAGCTTAATCGGGGCGTCCAATCAGCCCCAGCATTTT.

The CDR3 spells CASSLDNEQFF. In nucleotides, the CDR3 is TGTGCCAGCAGCTTAGACAATGAGCAGTTCTTC. The chain joins TRBV7-9 to TRBJ2-1; D call uncertain. Trimming shortened V by 1 base and J by 5 bases, and 0 bases separated the two germline ends. Germline values: CDR1 SEHNR, CDR2 FQNEAQ (reference sequence). The CDR3 has 11 amino acids.